The clone carrying this TCR beta chain was picked up many times. Its cognate antigen is unknown. The germline V and J ends were trimmed by 3 bases and 2 bases, with 17 bases remaining between them. The CDR3 covers 17 residues. Germline V CDR1 and CDR2: MDHEN, SYDVKM. A library of TCRbeta sequences, prepared with unique molecular identifiers, was generated. TCRdb reprocessed the PCR reads with MiXCR, giving one entry per CDR3 protein. The table lists fewer than 550,000 distinct CDR3 sequences, about an eighth of them singletons. This entry comes from a study of T-cell reconstitution after alpha-beta-depleted transplantation in children. Study-wide results and caveats: T cells produced anew were the main source of T-cell counts and diversity one year after transplant. Alpha-beta T cells present about two months after transplant were reported to originate from several hundred expanded graft clones.

This receptor was identified in a female patient between 2 and 15 years old who had a stem cell transplant for aplastic anemia, so the T cells may come from the graft donor. V gene TRBV28 combines with J gene TRBJ1-5; the D is unclear. The material was PBMCs, mostly from graft donor cells, obtained 180 days after TCRalphabeta/CD19-depleted stem cell transplant. CDR3 protein: CASSFQRRQAGNQPQHF. Written as DNA, the CDR3 is TGTGCCAGCAGTTTTCAAAGGAGGCAGGCGGGCAATCAGCCCCAGCATTTT.